The next 6 T cell receptor beta chains were all read from a single sample in a study of blood T cell repertoires in COVID-19. Profiled with immunoSEQ multiplex PCR; TCRdb holds only in-frame clones, not every one. Here the sample spans about 200,000 clones, about 85% being singletons. The material sequenced was PBMCs or T cells enriched from blood (not recorded which). Receptors were obtained from a middle-aged woman in a cohort exposed to, infected with or recovered from COVID-19 (not recorded which).

The V and J genes are TRBV5-6 and TRBJ1-2; D is unresolved. Trimming shortened V by 4 bases and J by 7 bases, and 14 bases separated the two germline ends. CDR1 is SGHDT, CDR2 YYEEEE, per germline. The CDR3 sequence is 13 residues long. The CDR3 DNA reads as TGTGCCAGCAGCGGCGCGGGGTGGGCTGGCTACACCTTC. This codes for CASSGAGWAGYTF. The entire variable domain, with the rest obtained from reference TRBV5-6 and TRBJ1-2, is as follows: DAGVTQSPTHLIKTRGQQVTLRCSPKSGHDTVSWYQQALGQGPQFIFQYYEEEERQRGNFPDRFSGHQFPNYSSELNVNALLLGDSALYLCASSGAGWAGYTFGSGTRLTVV.

This chain joins TRBV11-2 and TRBJ1-2; tentatively, D is TRBD1 (6 bases). Looked up from germline, CDR1 is SGHAT and CDR2 is FQNNGV. This CDR3 is built from 13 residues. V lost 6 bases and J lost 4, with 12 bases in between. The CDR3 DNA sequence: TGTGCCAGCAGTTCAGGGGAGGGCTATGGCTACACCTTC. Amino acids: CASSSGEGYGYTF.

V usage is TRBV29-1 and J usage is TRBJ2-7; 8 nucleotides line up with TRBD1. CDR3 length: 15 amino acids. Germline loops: CDR1 SQVTM, CDR2 ANQGSEA. Unmatched junction bases numbered 11, after V lost 4 bases and J lost 3 bases. CDR3 loop: CSVAVRGPSYYEQYF. The DNA for the CDR3 is TGCAGCGTTGCGGTCAGGGGGCCTTCATACTACGAGCAGTACTTC.

The CDR3 spells CASSDPLADGYTF. In DNA form, the CDR3 reads TGCGCCAGCAGTGACCCCTTGGCGGATGGCTACACCTTC. The chain combines TRBV10-1 with TRBJ1-2; the D is unclear. Germline V gives CDR1 WNHNN, CDR2 SYGVQD (reference sequence). Trimming removed 3 bases from V and 6 bases from J, with 11 bases in between. The CDR3 is made up of 13 amino acids.

The V gene is TRBV5-5, the J gene TRBJ1-1; tentatively, D is TRBD1 (5 bases). This CDR3 comprises 14 residues. From germline, CDR1 is SGHKS and CDR2 YYEKEE (reference sequence). With 4 bases removed from V and 3 bases from J, the gap between germline ends came to 13 bases. The CDR3 loop reads CASSRRAGDTEAFF. The CDR3 DNA sequence: TGTGCCAGCAGCCGCCGGGCGGGGGACACTGAAGCTTTCTTT.

The J gene is TRBJ2-7, the V gene TRBV5-5, with D uncertain. Germline CDR1 is SGHKS and CDR2 is YYEKEE (reference sequence). The V end lost 0 bases, the J end lost 1 base, and 8 bases lay between the germline ends. The CDR3 covers 14 residues. The CDR3 DNA reads TGTGCCAGCAGCTTGGTGGCCAGATCCTACGAGCAGTACTTC. Protein sequence: CASSLVARSYEQYF.